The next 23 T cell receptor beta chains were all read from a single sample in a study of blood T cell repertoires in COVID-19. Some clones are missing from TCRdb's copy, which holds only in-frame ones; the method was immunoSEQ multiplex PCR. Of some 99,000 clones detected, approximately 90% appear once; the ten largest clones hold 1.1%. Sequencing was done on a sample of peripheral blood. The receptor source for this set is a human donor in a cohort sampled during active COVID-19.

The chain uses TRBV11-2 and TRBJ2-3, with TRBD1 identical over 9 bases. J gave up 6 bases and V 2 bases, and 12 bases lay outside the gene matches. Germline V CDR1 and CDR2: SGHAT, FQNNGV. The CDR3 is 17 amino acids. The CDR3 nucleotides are TGTGCCAGCAGCTTAATTATTACGGGACAGGGTGGGGATACGCAGTATTTT. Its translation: CASSLIITGQGGDTQYF.

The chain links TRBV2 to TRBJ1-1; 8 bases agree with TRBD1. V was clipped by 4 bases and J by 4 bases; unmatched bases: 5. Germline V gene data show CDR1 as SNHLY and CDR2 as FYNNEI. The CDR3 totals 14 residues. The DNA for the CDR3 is TGTGCCAGCAGTGTCGCGGACAGGGCCACTGAAGCTTTCTTT. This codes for CASSVADRATEAFF.

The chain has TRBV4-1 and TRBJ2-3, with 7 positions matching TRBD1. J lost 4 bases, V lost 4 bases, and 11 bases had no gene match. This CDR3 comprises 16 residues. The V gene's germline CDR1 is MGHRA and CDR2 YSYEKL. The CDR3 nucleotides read TGCGCCAGCAGCCGTGTGAATGACAGGGCTTCAGATACGCAGTATTTT. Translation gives CASSRVNDRASDTQYF.

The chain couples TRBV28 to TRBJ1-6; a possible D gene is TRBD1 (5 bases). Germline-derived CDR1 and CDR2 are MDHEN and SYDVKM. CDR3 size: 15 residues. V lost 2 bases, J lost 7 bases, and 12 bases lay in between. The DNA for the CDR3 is TGTGCCAGCAGTTTAACAGGCGACCACAATTCACCCCTCCACTTT. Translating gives CASSLTGDHNSPLHF. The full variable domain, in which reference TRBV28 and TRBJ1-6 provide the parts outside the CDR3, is DVKVTQSSRYLVKRTGEKVFLECVQDMDHENMFWYRQDPGLGLRLIYFSYDVKMKEKGDIPEGYSVSREKKERFSLILESASTNQTSMYLCASSLTGDHNSPLHFGNGTRLTVT.

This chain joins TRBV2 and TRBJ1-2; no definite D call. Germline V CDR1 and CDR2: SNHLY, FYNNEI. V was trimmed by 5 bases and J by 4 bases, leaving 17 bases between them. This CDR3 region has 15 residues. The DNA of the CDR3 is TGTGCCAGCAGTTTCCGACGGGAAGGCGTCTATGGCTACACCTTC. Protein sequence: CASSFRREGVYGYTF.

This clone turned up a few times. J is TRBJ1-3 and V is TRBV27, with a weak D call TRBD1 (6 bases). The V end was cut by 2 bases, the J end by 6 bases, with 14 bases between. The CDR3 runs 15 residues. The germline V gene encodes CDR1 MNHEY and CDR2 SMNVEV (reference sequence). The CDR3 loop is CASSLGYRAKNTIYF. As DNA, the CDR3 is TGTGCCAGCAGTTTAGGGTACAGGGCGAAAAACACCATATATTTT.

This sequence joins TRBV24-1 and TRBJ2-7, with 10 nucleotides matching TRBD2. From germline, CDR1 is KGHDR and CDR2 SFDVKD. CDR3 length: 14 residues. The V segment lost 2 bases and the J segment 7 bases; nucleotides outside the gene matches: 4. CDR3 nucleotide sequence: TGTGCCACCAGTGATTCTCCGGGACTAGCGGAGCAGTACTTC. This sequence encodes CATSDSPGLAEQYF.

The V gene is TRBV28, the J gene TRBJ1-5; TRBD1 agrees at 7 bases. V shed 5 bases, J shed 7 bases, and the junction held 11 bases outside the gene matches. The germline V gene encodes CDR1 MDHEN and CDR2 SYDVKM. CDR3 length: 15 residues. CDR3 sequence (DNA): TGTGCCAGCAGTCAACAGGGGAGTGGGAGACAGCCCCAGCATTTT. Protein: CASSQQGSGRQPQHF.

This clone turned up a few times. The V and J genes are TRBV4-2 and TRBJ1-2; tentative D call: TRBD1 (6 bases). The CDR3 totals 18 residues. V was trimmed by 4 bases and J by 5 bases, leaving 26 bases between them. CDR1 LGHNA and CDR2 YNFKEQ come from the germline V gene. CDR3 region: CASSRTRGGREGPYGYTF. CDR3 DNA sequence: TGTGCCAGCAGCCGAACCCGCGGGGGCAGGGAGGGTCCTTATGGCTACACCTTC.

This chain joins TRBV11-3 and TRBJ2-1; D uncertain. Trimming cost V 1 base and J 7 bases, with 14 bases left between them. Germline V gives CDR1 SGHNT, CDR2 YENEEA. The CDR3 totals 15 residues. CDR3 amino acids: CASSLGSWAANEQFF. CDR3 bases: TGTGCCAGCAGCTTAGGATCCTGGGCAGCAAATGAGCAGTTCTTC. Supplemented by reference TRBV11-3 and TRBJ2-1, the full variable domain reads EAGVVQSPRYKIIEKKQPVAFWCNPISGHNTLYWYLQNLGQGPELLIRYENEEAVDDSQLPKDRFSAERLKGVDSTLKIQPAELGDSAVYLCASSLGSWAANEQFFGPGTRLTVL.

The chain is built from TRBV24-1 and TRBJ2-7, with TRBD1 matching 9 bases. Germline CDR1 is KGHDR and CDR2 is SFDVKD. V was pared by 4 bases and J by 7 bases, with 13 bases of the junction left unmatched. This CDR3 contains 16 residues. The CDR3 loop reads CATSDPGTGRLGEQYF. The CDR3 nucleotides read TGTGCCACCAGTGACCCTGGGACAGGGCGGTTGGGGGAGCAGTACTTC.

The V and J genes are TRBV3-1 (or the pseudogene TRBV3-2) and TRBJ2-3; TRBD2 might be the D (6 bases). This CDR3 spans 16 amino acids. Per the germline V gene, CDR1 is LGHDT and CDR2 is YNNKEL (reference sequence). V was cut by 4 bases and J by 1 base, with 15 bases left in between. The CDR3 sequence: CASSPDPGDRTDTQYF. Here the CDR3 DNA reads TGTGCCAGCAGCCCTGATCCGGGGGACCGCACAGATACGCAGTATTTT.

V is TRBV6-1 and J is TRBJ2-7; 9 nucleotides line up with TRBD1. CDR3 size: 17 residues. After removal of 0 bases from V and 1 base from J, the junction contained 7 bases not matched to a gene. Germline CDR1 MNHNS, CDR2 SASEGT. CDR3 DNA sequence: TGTGCCAGCAGTGAAGCGTGGGCGGGACAGGGATCCTACGAGCAGTACTTC. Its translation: CASSEAWAGQGSYEQYF.

CDR3: CASGPNPGYGYTF. The CDR3 nucleotides read TGTGCTAGTGGACCCAATCCAGGCTATGGCTACACCTTC. The chain is built from TRBV12-5 and TRBJ1-2; D is unresolved. The CDR3 is 13 residues long. Germline V gene sequence: CDR1 LGHNT, CDR2 FRNRAP. Trimming removed 6 bases from V and 4 bases from J, with 12 bases in between. The variable domain in full, with the rest retrieved from reference TRBV12-5 and TRBJ1-2, is DARVTQTPRHKVTEMGQEVTMRCQPILGHNTVFWYRQTMMQGLELLAYFRNRAPLDDSGMPKDRFSAEMPDATLATLKIQPSEPRDSAVYFCASGPNPGYGYTFGSGTRLTVV.

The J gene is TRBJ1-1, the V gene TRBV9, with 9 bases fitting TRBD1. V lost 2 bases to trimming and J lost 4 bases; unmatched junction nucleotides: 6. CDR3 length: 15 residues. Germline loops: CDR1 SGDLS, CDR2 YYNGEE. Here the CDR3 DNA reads TGTGCCAGCAGCGTCAACAGGGGGCGAGGCACTGAAGCTTTCTTT. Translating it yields CASSVNRGRGTEAFF.

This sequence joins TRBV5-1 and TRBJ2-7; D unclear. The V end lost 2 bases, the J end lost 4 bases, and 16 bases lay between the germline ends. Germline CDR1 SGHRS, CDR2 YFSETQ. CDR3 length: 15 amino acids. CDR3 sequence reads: CASSLGSGFEYEQYF. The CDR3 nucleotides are TGCGCCAGCAGCTTAGGTTCCGGGTTTGAGTACGAGCAGTACTTC.

The CDR3 nucleotides are TGTGCCAGCAGCCAACAGTTCGGGACGGCCGGGGGTGGCTACACCTTC. Its translation is CASSQQFGTAGGGYTF. The gene calls are TRBV14 and TRBJ1-2; D is possibly TRBD1 (5 bases). CDR3 length equals 16 residues. The V end was cut by 2 bases, the J end by 7 bases, with 20 bases between. Per germline, CDR1 SGHDN and CDR2 FVKESK.

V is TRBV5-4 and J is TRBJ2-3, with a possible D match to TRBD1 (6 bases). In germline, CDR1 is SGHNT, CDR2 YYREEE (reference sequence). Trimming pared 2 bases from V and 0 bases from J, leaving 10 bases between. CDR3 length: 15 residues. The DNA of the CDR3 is TGTGCCAGCAGCTTAGACAGGTCTAGCACAGATACGCAGTATTTT. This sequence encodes CASSLDRSSTDTQYF.

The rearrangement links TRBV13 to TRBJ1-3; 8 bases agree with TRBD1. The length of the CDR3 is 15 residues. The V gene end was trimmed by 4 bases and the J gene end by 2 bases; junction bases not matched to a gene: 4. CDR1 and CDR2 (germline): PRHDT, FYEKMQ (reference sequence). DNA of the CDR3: TGTGCCAGCAGCTGGGGACAGGCGGCTGGAAACACCATATATTTT. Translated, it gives CASSWGQAAGNTIYF.

The CDR3 DNA reads as TGTGCCAGCAGCATGGGGGGACTGTACAATGAGCAGTTCTTC. This encodes CASSMGGLYNEQFF. The rearrangement joins TRBV7-2 to TRBJ2-1; a possible D gene is TRBD2 (6 bases). The germline V gene has CDR1 SGHTA and CDR2 FQGNSA. Between the trimmed V and J ends, which lost 5 bases and 4 bases, there was a span of 12 bases. This CDR3 spans 14 amino acids.

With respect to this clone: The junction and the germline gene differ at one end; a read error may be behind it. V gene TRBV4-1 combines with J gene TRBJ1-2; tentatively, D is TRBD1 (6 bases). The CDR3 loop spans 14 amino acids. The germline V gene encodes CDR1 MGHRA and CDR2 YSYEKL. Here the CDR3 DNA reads TGCGTCAGCAGCCAAGTGGGGGCGGACTATGGCTACACCTTC. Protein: CVSSQVGADYGYTF.

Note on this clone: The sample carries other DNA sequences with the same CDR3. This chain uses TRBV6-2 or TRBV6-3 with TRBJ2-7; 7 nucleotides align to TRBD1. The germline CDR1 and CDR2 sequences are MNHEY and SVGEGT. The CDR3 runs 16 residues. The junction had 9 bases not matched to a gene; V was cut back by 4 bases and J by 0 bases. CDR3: CASSSSRQGPSYEQYF. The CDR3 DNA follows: TGTGCCAGCAGTTCTTCACGACAGGGTCCCTCCTACGAGCAGTACTTC.

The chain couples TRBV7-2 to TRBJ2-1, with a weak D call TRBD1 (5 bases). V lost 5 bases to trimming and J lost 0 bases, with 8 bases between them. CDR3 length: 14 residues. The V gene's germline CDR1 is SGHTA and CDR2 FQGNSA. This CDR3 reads CASSGASSYNEQFF. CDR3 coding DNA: TGTGCCAGCAGCGGGGCCAGCTCCTACAATGAGCAGTTCTTC.